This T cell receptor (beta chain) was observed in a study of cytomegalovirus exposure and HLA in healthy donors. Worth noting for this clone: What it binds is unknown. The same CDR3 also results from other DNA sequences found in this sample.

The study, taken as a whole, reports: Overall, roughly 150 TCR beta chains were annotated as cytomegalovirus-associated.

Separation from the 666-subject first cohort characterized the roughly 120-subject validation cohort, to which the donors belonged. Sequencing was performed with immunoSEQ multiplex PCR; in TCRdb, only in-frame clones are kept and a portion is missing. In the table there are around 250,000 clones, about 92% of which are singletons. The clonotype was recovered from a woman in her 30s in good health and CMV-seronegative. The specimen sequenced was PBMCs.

The CDR3 DNA is TGTGCCAGCAGCTCAGGGGCCCCGGTCTATGGCTACACCTTC. Amino acid sequence: CASSSGAPVYGYTF. V is TRBV27 and J is TRBJ1-2, with D tentatively TRBD1 (6 bases). Between the trimmed V and J ends, which lost 6 bases and 4 bases, there was a span of 15 bases. The CDR3 sequence is 14 residues long. Germline V CDR1 and CDR2: MNHEY, SMNVEV (reference sequence).